This T cell receptor beta chain was obtained from a study of control samples from healthy donors and cancer patients (dated by TCRdb to the early 2020s). Trimming removed 3 bases from V and 5 bases from J, leaving 10 bases between the germline ends. The CDR3 starts with the cysteine, ends with the phenylalanine, and has 12 residues. Of all the DNA, just the CDR3 is kept, 36 bases in frame from base 1. The germline V gene sets CDR1 to SQVTM and CDR2 to ANQGSEA. The library was prepared using the immunoSEQ multiplex PCR assay. TCRdb carries this immuneACCESS record with in-frame sequences only. Its versions omit some clonotypes, under half of them owing to an unresolved V gene in the studies checked, with the rest unexplained. This sample comprises some 99,000 clones, 90% of them detected only once. The ten largest clones add up to more than 3.5% of the sample. As concerns this clone: Its antigen remains unidentified. Base qualities are missing; no much larger clone stands one base away.

The clonotype comes from a human donor in good health. The donor label of this sample is uncertain. Recombination linked TRBV29-1 to TRBJ1-2, with the D segment identity uncertain. The sample taken for sequencing was blood. The DNA is TGCAGCGTTGACTTCGGGGTATATGGCTACACCTTC. Its protein product is CSVDFGVYGYTF.